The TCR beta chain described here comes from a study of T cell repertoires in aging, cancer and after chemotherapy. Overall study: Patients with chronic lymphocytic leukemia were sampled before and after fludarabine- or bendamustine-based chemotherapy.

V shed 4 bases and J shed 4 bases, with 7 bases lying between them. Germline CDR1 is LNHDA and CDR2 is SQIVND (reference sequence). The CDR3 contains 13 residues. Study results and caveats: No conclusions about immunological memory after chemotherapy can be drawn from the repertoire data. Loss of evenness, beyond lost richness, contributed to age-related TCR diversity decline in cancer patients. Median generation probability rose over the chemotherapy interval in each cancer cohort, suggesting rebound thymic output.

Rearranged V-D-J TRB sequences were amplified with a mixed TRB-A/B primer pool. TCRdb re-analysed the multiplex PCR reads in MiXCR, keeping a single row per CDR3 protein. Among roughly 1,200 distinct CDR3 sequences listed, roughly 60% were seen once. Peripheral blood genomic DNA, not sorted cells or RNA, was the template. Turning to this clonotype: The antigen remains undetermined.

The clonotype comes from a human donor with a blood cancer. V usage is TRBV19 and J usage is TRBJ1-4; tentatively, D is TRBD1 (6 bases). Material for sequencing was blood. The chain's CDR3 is CASSRQVNEKLFF. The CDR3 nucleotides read TGTGCCAGTAGTAGACAGGTTAATGAAAAACTGTTTTTT. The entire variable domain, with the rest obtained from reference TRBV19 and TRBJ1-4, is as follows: DGGITQSPKYLFRKEGQNVTLSCEQNLNHDAMYWYRQDPGQGLRLIYYSQIVNDFQKGDIAEGYSVSREKKESFPLTVTSAQKNPTAFYLCASSRQVNEKLFFGSGTQLSVL.